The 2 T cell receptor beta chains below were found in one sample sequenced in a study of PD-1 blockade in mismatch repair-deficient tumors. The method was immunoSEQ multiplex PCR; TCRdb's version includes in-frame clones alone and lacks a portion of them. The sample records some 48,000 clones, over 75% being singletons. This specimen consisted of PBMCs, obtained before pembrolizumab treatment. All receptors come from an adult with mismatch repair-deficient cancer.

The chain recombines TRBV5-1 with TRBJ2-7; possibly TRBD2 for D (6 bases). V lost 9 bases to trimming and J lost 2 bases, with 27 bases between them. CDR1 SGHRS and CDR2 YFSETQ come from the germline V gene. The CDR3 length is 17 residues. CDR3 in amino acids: CATPLGRTKIYAYEQYF. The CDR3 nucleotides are TGCGCCACCCCACTGGGGAGGACGAAGATTTATGCCTACGAGCAGTACTTC.

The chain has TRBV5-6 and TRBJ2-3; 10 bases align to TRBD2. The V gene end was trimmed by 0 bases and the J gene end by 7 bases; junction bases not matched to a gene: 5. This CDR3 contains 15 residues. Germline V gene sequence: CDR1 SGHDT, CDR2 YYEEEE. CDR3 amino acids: CASSLVASGSYTQYF. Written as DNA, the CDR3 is TGTGCCAGCAGCTTGGTAGCTAGCGGGAGTTATACGCAGTATTTT. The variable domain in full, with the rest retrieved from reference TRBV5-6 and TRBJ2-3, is DAGVTQSPTHLIKTRGQQVTLRCSPKSGHDTVSWYQQALGQGPQFIFQYYEEEERQRGNFPDRFSGHQFPNYSSELNVNALLLGDSALYLCASSLVASGSYTQYFGPGTRLTVL.